This TCR beta chain originates from a study of graft-versus-host responses after intestinal transplantation. Study observations and caveats: Peak GvH clone levels in circulation were associated with early post-transplant HvG declines.

CDR1 SGHTS and CDR2 YDEGEE come from the germline V gene. CDR3 length: 14 amino acids. The germline V and J ends were trimmed by 1 base and 3 bases, with 11 bases remaining between them. This clone has more than one count but fewer than ten. What it binds is unknown. Sequencing used immunoSEQ multiplex PCR; TCRdb keeps in-frame clones, though not all of them. The sample lists 75,000 to 100,000 clones; about 93% were seen once. The specimen was PBMCs, collected roughly 68 weeks after intestinal transplant. This TCR came from a human patient who received an intestinal transplant, so some T cells may come from the graft donor. The rearrangement links TRBV5-8 to TRBJ2-7; D possibly uses TRBD1 or TRBD2 (5 bases each). CDR3 sequence: CASSLRGADYEQYF. In DNA, the CDR3 is TGTGCCAGCAGCTTGAGAGGGGCGGACTACGAGCAGTACTTC.